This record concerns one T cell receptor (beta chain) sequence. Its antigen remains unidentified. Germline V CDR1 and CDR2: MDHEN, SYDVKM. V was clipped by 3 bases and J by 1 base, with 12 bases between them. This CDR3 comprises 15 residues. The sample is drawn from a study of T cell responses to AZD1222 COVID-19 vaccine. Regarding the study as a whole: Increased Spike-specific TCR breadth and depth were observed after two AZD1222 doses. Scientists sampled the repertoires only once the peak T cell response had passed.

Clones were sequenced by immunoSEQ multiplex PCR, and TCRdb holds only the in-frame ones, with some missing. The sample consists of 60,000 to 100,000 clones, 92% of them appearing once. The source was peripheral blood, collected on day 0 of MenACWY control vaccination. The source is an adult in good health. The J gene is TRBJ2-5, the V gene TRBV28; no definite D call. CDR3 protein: CASSFIGRFQETQYF. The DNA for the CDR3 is TGTGCCAGCAGTTTCATCGGAAGATTCCAAGAGACCCAGTACTTC.